This TCR beta chain comes out of a study of T cell responses to AZD1222 COVID-19 vaccine. Study summary: Second doses at about 4 or about 12 weeks were pooled.

Germline V gene lookup returns CDR1 SGHDT and CDR2 YYEEEE. The V end lost 4 bases, the J end lost 2 bases, and 8 bases lay between the germline ends. The CDR3 is made up of 13 amino acids. The data were produced by immunoSEQ multiplex PCR, yet TCRdb's version contains in-frame clones alone and is incomplete. The data show around 160,000 clones, with around 88% seen just once and approximately 16% held by the top ten. The chain uses TRBV5-6 and TRBJ2-3, with D uncertain. The sequences come from peripheral blood, collected on day 0 of AZD1222 vaccination. The TCR was taken from an adult in good health. CDR3: CASSRYLTDTQYF. CDR3 nucleotides: TGTGCCAGCAGCCGCTATCTCACAGATACGCAGTATTTT.